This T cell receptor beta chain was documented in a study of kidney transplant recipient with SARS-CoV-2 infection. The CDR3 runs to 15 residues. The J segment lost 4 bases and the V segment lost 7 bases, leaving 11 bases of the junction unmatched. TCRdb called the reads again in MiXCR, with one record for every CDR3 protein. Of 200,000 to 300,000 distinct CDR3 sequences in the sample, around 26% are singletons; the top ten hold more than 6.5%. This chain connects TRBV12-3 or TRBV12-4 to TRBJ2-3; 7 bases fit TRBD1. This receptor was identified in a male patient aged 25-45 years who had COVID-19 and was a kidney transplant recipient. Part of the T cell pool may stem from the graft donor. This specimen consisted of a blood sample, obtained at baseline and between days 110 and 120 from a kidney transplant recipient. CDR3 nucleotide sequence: TGTGCCAGCACAAGAGGACAGGCCGGCCCAGATACGCAGTATTTT. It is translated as CASTRGQAGPDTQYF.